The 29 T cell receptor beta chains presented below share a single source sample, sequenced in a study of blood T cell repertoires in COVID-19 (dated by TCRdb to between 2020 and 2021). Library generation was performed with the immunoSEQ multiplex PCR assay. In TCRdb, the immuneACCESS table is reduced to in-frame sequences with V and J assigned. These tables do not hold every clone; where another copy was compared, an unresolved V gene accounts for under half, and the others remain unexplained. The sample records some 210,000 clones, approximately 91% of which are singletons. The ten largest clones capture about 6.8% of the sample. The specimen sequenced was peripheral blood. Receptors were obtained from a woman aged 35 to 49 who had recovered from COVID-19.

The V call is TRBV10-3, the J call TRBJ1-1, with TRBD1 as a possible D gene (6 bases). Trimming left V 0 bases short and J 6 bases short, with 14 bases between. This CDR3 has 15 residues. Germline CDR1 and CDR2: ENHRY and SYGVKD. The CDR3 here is CAISESPQGRSEAFF. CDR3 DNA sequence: TGTGCCATCAGTGAGTCCCCACAGGGTAGGTCTGAAGCTTTCTTT.

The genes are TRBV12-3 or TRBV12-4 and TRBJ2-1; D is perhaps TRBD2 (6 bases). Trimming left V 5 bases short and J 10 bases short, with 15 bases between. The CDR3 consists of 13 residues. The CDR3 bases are TGTGCCAGCAGTCCCGGAGGGCCTCGGGAGCAGTTCTTC. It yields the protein CASSPGGPREQFF.

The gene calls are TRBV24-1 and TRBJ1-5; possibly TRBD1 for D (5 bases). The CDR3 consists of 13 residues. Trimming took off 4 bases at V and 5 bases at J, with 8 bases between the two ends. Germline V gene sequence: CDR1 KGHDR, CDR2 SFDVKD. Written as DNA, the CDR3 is TGTGCCACCAGTGACCGGGACTATCAGCCCCAGCATTTT. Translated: CATSDRDYQPQHF.

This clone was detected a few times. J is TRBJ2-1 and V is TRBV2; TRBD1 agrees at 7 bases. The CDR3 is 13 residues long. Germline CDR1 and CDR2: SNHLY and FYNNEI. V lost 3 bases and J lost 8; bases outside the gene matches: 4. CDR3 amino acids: CASSEIGGHEQFF. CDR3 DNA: TGTGCCAGCAGTGAGATAGGGGGCCATGAGCAGTTCTTC. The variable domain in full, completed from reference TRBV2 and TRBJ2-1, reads EPEVTQTPSHQVTQMGQEVILRCVPISNHLYFYWYRQILGQKVEFLVSFYNNEISEKSEIFDDQFSVERPDGSNFTLKIRSTKLEDSAMYFCASSEIGGHEQFFGPGTRLTVL.

The CDR3 sequence: CASSLSGRGHYGYTF. The CDR3, as DNA: TGTGCCAGCAGTTTATCGGGCAGGGGGCACTATGGCTACACCTTC. The rearrangement links TRBV27 to TRBJ1-2; 8 bases align to TRBD1. J gave up 3 bases and V 0 bases, and 3 bases lay outside the gene matches. The germline V gene has CDR1 MNHEY and CDR2 SMNVEV (reference sequence). The CDR3 is 15 amino acids.

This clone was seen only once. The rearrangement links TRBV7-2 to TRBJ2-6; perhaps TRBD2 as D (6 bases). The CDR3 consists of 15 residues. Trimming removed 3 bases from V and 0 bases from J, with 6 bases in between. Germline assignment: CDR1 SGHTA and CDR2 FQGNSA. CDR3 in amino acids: CASSLGGSGANVLTF. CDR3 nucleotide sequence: TGTGCCAGCAGCTTGGGAGGCTCTGGGGCCAACGTCCTGACTTTC.

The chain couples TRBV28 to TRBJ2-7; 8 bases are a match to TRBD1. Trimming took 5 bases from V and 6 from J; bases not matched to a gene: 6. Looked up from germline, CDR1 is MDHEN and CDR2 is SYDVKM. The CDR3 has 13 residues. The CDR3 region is CASSPGQGIEQYF. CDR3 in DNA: TGTGCCAGCAGTCCCGGACAGGGCATCGAGCAGTACTTC.

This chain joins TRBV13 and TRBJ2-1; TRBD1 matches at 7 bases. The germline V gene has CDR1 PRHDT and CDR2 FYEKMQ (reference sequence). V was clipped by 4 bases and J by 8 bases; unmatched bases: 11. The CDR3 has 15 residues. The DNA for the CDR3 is TGTGCCAGCAGCTCCCAGACAGGGAGAGGGGATGAGCAGTTCTTC. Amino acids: CASSSQTGRGDEQFF.

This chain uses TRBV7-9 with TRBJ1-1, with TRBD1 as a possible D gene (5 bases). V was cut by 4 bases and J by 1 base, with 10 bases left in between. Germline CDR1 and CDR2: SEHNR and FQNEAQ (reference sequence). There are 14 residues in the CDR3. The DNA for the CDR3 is TGTGCCAGCAGCTCGCCCGACAGGAACACTGAAGCTTTCTTT. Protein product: CASSSPDRNTEAFF.

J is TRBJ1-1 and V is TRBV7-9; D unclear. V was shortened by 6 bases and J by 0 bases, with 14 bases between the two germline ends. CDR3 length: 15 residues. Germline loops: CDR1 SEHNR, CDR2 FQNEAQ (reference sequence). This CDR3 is CASSSEGRMNTEAFF. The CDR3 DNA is TGTGCCAGCAGTTCCGAGGGCCGGATGAACACTGAAGCTTTCTTT. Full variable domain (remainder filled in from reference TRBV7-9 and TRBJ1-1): DTGVSQNPRHKITKRGQNVTFRCDPISEHNRLYWYRQTLGQGPEFLTYFQNEAQLEKSRLLSDRFSAERPKGSFSTLEIQRTEQGDSAMYLCASSSEGRMNTEAFFGQGTRLTVV.

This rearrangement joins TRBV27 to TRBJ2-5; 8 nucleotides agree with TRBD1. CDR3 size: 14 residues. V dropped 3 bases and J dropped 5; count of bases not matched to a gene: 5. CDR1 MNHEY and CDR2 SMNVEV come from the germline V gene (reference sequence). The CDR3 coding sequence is TGTGCCAGCAGTTTGGACAGGGCTCAGGAGACCCAGTACTTC. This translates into CASSLDRAQETQYF.

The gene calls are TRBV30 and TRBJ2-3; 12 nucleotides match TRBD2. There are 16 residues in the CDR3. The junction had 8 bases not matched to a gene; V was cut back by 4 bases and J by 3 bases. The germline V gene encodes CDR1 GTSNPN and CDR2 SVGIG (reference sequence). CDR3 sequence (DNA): TGTGCCTGGACCCGCGGGCTAGCGGGAGGGACAGATACGCAGTATTTT. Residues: CAWTRGLAGGTDTQYF.

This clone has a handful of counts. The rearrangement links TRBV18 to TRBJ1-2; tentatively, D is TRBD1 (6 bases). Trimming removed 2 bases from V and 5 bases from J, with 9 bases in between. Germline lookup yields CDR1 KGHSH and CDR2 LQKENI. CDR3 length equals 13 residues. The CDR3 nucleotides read TGTGCCAGCTCACCAGAGGGGGAGTATGGCTACACCTTC. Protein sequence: CASSPEGEYGYTF.

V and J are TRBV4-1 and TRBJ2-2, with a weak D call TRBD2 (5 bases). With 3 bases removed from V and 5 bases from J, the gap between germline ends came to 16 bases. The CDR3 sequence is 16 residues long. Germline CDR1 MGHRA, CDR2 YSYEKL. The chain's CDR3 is CASSHHRAPGTGELFF. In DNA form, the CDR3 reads TGCGCCAGCAGCCATCACCGGGCTCCGGGAACCGGGGAGCTGTTTTTT.

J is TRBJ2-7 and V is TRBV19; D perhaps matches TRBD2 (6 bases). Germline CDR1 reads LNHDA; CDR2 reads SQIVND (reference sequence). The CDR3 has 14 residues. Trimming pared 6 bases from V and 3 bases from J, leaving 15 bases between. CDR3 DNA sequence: TGTGCCAGTAGACGATCGGTGGGAGGCTACGAGCAGTACTTC. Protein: CASRRSVGGYEQYF.

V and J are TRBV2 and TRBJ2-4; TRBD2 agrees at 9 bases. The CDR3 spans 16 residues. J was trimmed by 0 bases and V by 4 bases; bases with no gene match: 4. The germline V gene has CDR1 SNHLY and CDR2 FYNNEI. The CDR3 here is CASSADSGGAKNIQYF. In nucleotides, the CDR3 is TGTGCCAGCAGTGCCGATAGCGGGGGAGCCAAAAACATTCAGTACTTC.

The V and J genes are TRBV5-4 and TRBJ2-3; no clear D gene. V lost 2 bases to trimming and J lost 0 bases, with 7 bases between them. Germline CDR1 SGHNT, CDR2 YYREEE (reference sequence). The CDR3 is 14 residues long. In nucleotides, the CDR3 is TGTGCCAGCAGCTTCTCTTCTAGCACAGATACGCAGTATTTT. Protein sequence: CASSFSSSTDTQYF.

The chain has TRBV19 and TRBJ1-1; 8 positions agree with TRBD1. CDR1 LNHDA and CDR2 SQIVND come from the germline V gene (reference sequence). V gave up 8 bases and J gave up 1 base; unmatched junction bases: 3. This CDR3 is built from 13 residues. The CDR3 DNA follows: TGTGCCAGTGGCAGGGGGCGGAACACTGAAGCTTTCTTT. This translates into CASGRGRNTEAFF.

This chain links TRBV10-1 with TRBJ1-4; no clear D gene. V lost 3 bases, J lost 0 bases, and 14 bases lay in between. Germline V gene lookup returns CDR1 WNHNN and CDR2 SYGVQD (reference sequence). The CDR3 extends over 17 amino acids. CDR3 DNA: TGCGCCAGCAGTGACGCGCTGGCGGCCGCAACTAATGAAAAACTGTTTTTT. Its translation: CASSDALAAATNEKLFF.

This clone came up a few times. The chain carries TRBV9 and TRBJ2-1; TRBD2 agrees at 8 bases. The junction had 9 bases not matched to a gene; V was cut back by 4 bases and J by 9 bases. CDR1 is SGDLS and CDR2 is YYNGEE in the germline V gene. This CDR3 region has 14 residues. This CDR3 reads CASSPGTRDGEQFF. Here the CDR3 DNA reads TGTGCCAGCAGCCCAGGGACTAGGGACGGTGAGCAGTTCTTC.

CDR3 loop: CASSSDASLVGNEQFF. The DNA for the CDR3 is TGCGCCAGCAGCTCAGACGCTAGTTTGGTAGGCAATGAGCAGTTCTTC. The genes are TRBV5-1 and TRBJ2-1; unclear D gene. Germline values: CDR1 SGHRS, CDR2 YFSETQ. Between the trimmed V and J ends, which lost 3 bases and 6 bases, there was a span of 19 bases. This CDR3 region has 16 residues.

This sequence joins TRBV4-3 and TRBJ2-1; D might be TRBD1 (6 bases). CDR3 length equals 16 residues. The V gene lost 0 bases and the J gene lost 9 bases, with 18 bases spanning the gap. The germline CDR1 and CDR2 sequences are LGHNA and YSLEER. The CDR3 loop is CASSQEGAGAVVEQFF. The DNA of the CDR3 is TGCGCCAGCAGCCAAGAGGGGGCAGGGGCTGTCGTTGAGCAGTTCTTC.

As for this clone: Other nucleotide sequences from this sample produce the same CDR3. The CDR3 DNA follows: TGTGCCAGCAGCGTAGGGGGGGTGTCCGGAAACACCATATATTTT. This translates into CASSVGGVSGNTIYF. The chain combines TRBV9 with TRBJ1-3; the D gene is possibly TRBD1 (5 bases). The CDR3 totals 15 residues. CDR1 and CDR2 (germline): SGDLS, YYNGEE. The V end lost 0 bases, the J end lost 4 bases, and 11 bases lay between the germline ends.

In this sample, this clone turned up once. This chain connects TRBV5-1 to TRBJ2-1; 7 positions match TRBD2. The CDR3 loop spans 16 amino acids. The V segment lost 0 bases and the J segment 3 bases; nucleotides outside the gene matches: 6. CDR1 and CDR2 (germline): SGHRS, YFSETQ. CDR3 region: CASSLDVAGGYNEQFF. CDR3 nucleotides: TGCGCCAGCAGCTTGGATGTAGCGGGCGGCTACAATGAGCAGTTCTTC.

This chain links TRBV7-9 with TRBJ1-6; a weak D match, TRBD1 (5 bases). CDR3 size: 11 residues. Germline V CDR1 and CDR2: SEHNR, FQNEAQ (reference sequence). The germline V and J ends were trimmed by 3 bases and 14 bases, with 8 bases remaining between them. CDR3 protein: CASSFGATLHF. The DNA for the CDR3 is TGTGCCAGCAGCTTTGGGGCGACCCTCCACTTT.

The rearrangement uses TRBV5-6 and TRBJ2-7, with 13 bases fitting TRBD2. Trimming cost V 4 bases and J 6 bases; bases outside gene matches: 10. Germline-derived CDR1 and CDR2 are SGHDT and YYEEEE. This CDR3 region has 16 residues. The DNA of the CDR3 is TGTGCCAGCAGCGGGGGTGGACTAGCGGGAGTTGCCGAGCAGTACTTC. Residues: CASSGGGLAGVAEQYF.

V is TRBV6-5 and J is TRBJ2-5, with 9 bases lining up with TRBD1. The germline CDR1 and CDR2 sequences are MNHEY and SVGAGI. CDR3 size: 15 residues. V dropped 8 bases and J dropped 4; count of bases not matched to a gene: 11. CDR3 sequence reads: CASAPWDRVVETQYF. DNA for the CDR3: TGTGCCAGCGCCCCCTGGGACAGGGTTGTAGAGACCCAGTACTTC.

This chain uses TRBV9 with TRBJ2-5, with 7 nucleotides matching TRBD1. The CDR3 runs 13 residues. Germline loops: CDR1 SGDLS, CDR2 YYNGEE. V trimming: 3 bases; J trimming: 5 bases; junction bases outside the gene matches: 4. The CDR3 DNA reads TGTGCCAGCAGCGCAAACAGGGGTGAGACCCAGTACTTC. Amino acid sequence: CASSANRGETQYF.

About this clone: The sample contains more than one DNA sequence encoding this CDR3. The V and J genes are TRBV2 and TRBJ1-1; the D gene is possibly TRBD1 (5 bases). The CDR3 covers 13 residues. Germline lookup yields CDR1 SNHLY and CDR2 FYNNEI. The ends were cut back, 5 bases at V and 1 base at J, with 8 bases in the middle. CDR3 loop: CASSQGENTEAFF. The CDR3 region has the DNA TGTGCCAGCAGTCAGGGTGAGAACACTGAAGCTTTCTTT. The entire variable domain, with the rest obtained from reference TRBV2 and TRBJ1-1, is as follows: EPEVTQTPSHQVTQMGQEVILRCVPISNHLYFYWYRQILGQKVEFLVSFYNNEISEKSEIFDDQFSVERPDGSNFTLKIRSTKLEDSAMYFCASSQGENTEAFFGQGTRLTVV.